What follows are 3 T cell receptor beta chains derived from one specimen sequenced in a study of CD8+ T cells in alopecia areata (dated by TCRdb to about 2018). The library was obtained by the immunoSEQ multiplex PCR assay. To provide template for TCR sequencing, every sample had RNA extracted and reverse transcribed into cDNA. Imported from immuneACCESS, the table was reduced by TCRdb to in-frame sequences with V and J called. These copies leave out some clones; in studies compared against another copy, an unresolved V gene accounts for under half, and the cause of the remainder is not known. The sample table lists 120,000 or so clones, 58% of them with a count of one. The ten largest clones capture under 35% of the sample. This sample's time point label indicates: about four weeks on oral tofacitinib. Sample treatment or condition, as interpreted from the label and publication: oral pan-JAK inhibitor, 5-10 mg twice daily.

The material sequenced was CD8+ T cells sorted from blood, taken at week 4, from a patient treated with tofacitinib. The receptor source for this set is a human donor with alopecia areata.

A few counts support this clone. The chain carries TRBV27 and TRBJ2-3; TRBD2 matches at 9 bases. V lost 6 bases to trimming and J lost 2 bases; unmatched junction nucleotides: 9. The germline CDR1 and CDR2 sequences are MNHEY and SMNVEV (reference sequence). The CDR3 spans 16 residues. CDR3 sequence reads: CASSPTSGFYTDTQYF. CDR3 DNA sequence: TGTGCCAGCAGCCCAACTAGCGGGTTCTACACAGATACGCAGTATTTT.

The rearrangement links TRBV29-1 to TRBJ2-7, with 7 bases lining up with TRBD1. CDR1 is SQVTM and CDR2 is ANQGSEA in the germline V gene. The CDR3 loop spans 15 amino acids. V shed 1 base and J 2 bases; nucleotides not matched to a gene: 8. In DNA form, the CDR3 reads TGCAGCGTTGAAGGCCTCCGGGACAGTCCCTACGAGCAGTACTTC. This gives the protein CSVEGLRDSPYEQYF.

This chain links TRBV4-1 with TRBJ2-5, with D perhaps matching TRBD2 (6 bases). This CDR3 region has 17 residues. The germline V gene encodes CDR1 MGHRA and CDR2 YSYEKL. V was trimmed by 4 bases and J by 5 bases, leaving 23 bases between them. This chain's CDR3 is CASSPRWVAVGSETQYF. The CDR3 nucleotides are TGCGCCAGCAGCCCCCGGTGGGTAGCGGTAGGGAGTGAGACCCAGTACTTC.